This TCR beta chain derives from a study of cytomegalovirus exposure and HLA in healthy donors. Study-level information: Of the donors genotyped, some 400 in all, about 80% fell in the Caucasian-associated ancestry cluster. Study conclusions and caveats: Presence/absence analyses assumed roughly uniform sequencing depth across donors, which may not hold.

V gave up 3 bases and J gave up 2 bases, with 17 bases separating them. Germline V gene lookup returns CDR1 LGHNA and CDR2 YNFKEQ. The CDR3 is 16 amino acids. As regards this clone: No antigen is known for it.

Both 60 Vbeta primers and 13 Jbeta primers went into the PCR. The assay was immunoSEQ multiplex PCR, and TCRdb's table has in-frame clones only and misses some. The sample totals about 140,000 clones. The J gene is TRBJ2-7, the V gene TRBV4-2; D is perhaps TRBD1 (6 bases). The clonotype was recovered from a male donor in good health and CMV-seronegative. Sample: PBMCs. This CDR3 is CASSQNTGRSAYEQYF. CDR3 DNA: TGTGCCAGCAGCCAGAACACAGGGAGAAGCGCCTACGAGCAGTACTTC.